The rows below give T cell receptor beta chains drawn from one sample of a study of cytomegalovirus exposure and HLA in healthy donors. The table came from immunoSEQ multiplex PCR; TCRdb's copy has only in-frame clones and leaves some out. The sample gives fewer than 350,000 clones, approximately 90% of which show up once; about 2.3% is in the top ten. Sequences were obtained from PBMCs. The receptors originated from a woman aged 18-35 years in good health and CMV-seronegative. The CDR3 runs from the conserved cysteine through the conserved F or W. D genes are given only for firm matches. Where a row states a size, it is once, few, many or the class of an expanded clone; other rows omit it.

D gene: TRBD1; J gene: TRBJ2-4; clone size: .; CDR3 length: 15; V gene: TRBV7-9; CDR3 protein: CASSSDRLYMPLQYF; CDR3 DNA: TGTGCCAGCAGCTCGGACAGGCTCTATATGCCTCTTCAGTACTTC
D gene: TRBD1; J gene: TRBJ1-1; clone size: .; CDR3 length: 15; V gene: TRBV10-3; CDR3 protein: CAISRQGQMNTEAFF; CDR3 DNA: TGTGCCATCTCCCGACAGGGGCAAATGAACACTGAAGCTTTCTTT
D gene: .; J gene: TRBJ1-2; clone size: .; CDR3 length: 15; V gene: TRBV27; CDR3 protein: CASSFSGYGGYGYTF; CDR3 DNA: TGTGCCAGCAGTTTTTCGGGGTATGGCGGATATGGCTACACCTTC
D gene: .; J gene: TRBJ1-5; clone size: .; CDR3 length: 14; V gene: TRBV6-1; CDR3 protein: CASSGTDLNQPQHF; CDR3 DNA: TGTGCCAGCAGTGGGACAGACCTCAATCAGCCCCAGCATTTT
D gene: TRBD1; J gene: TRBJ2-4; clone size: .; CDR3 length: 15; V gene: TRBV28; CDR3 protein: CASSAPGQGENIQYF; CDR3 DNA: TGTGCCAGCAGTGCCCCGGGACAGGGAGAAAACATTCAGTACTTC
D gene: .; J gene: TRBJ2-3; clone size: .; CDR3 length: 15; V gene: TRBV9; CDR3 protein: CASSVGATTTDTQYF; CDR3 DNA: TGTGCCAGCAGCGTAGGGGCTACGACCACAGATACGCAGTATTTT
D gene: TRBD1; J gene: TRBJ1-2; clone size: .; CDR3 length: 11; V gene: TRBV20-1; CDR3 protein: CSAGTGTGYTF; CDR3 DNA: TGCAGTGCCGGGACAGGGACTGGCTACACCTTC
D gene: TRBD2; J gene: TRBJ2-3; clone size: few; CDR3 length: 17; V gene: TRBV5-1; CDR3 protein: CASSLPSGGASTDTQYF; CDR3 DNA: TGCGCCAGCAGCTTGCCCAGCGGGGGGGCTAGCACAGATACGCAGTATTTT
D gene: .; J gene: TRBJ2-2; clone size: .; CDR3 length: 14; V gene: TRBV2; CDR3 protein: CASSDQGWAGELFF; CDR3 DNA: TGTGCCAGCAGTGACCAGGGATGGGCCGGGGAGCTGTTTTTT
D gene: .; J gene: TRBJ2-5; clone size: .; CDR3 length: 15; V gene: TRBV11-1; CDR3 protein: CASSFQPSQEETQYF; CDR3 DNA: TGTGCCAGCAGCTTTCAACCATCACAGGAAGAGACCCAGTACTTC
D gene: .; J gene: TRBJ1-4; clone size: .; CDR3 length: 17; V gene: TRBV5-4; CDR3 protein: CASSLGGSGQGGEKLFF; CDR3 DNA: TGTGCCAGCAGCTTGGGGGGTAGCGGTCAGGGTGGCGAAAAACTGTTTTTT
D gene: .; J gene: TRBJ2-3; clone size: .; CDR3 length: 14; V gene: TRBV9; CDR3 protein: CASSVGTSTDTQYF; CDR3 DNA: TGTGCCAGCAGCGTAGGTACAAGCACAGATACGCAGTATTTT
D gene: TRBD2; J gene: TRBJ2-4; clone size: .; CDR3 length: 15; V gene: TRBV30; CDR3 protein: CAWSWGGIGKNIQYF; CDR3 DNA: TGTGCCTGGAGCTGGGGGGGGATCGGCAAAAACATTCAGTACTTC
D gene: TRBD1; J gene: TRBJ2-7; clone size: .; CDR3 length: 13; V gene: TRBV29-1; CDR3 protein: CSVRGGQTYEQYF; CDR3 DNA: TGCAGCGTTCGAGGGGGCCAGACCTACGAGCAGTACTTC
D gene: TRBD1; J gene: TRBJ2-3; clone size: .; CDR3 length: 16; V gene: TRBV11-2; CDR3 protein: CASSSPGQGKQDTQYF; CDR3 DNA: TGTGCCAGCAGCTCGCCGGGACAGGGCAAACAAGATACGCAGTATTTT
D gene: .; J gene: TRBJ1-5; clone size: .; CDR3 length: 13; V gene: TRBV15; CDR3 protein: CATSDRYNQPQHF; CDR3 DNA: TGTGCCACCAGCGACAGGTACAATCAGCCCCAGCATTTT
D gene: TRBD1; J gene: TRBJ1-1; clone size: .; CDR3 length: 14; V gene: TRBV13; CDR3 protein: CASRRDRENTEAFF; CDR3 DNA: TGTGCCAGCAGAAGGGACAGGGAGAACACTGAAGCTTTCTTT
D gene: .; J gene: TRBJ2-3; clone size: .; CDR3 length: 15; V gene: TRBV12-5; CDR3 protein: CASGLVVRGTDTQYF; CDR3 DNA: TGTGCTAGTGGTTTGGTTGTAAGGGGGACAGATACGCAGTATTTT
D gene: .; J gene: TRBJ1-1; clone size: .; CDR3 length: 14; V gene: TRBV7-9; CDR3 protein: CASRRDIVNTEAFF; CDR3 DNA: TGTGCCAGCAGGCGAGACATAGTGAACACTGAAGCTTTCTTT
D gene: TRBD1; J gene: TRBJ2-1; clone size: .; CDR3 length: 14; V gene: TRBV5-1; CDR3 protein: CASSLGTGGDEQFF; CDR3 DNA: TGCGCCAGCAGCTTGGGGACAGGGGGTGATGAGCAGTTCTTC
D gene: TRBD2; J gene: TRBJ2-3; clone size: .; CDR3 length: 16; V gene: TRBV14; CDR3 protein: CASSQGSSGSTDTQYF; CDR3 DNA: TGTGCCAGCAGCCAAGGATCTAGCGGGAGCACAGATACGCAGTATTTT
D gene: .; J gene: TRBJ1-4; clone size: .; CDR3 length: 14; V gene: TRBV6-5; CDR3 protein: CASKTATAQEKLFF; CDR3 DNA: TGTGCCAGCAAGACAGCCACAGCGCAGGAAAAACTGTTTTTT